This is a list of T cell receptor beta chains from one sample in a study of T cells expressing NK-cell markers. TCRdb reprocessed the 5' RACE reads; each CDR3 protein has one entry and no DNA is given. This table holds about 260,000 distinct CDR3 sequences. Sample: blood T cells: a sorted CD56 or NKG2C T cell subset, CD4+ or CD8+ T cells, or bulk PBMC T cells (not recorded which). Every receptor here comes from a man younger than 35 in good health. CDR3s include the opening cysteine and the closing phenylalanine or tryptophan. Fields, in order: J gene, V gene, CDR3 protein.

>TRBJ2-1|TRBV5-1
CASGTSGRASYEQFF
>TRBJ2-3|TRBV2
CASIRGRNTDTQYF
>TRBJ2-5|TRBV12-3/TRBV12-4
CASSTGTGHLRRETQYF
>TRBJ2-6|TRBV24-1
CATSDSDMATSGANVLTF
>TRBJ2-1|TRBV7-2
CASSLSGNNEQFF
>TRBJ2-1|TRBV12-3/TRBV12-4
CASAASGGNEQFF
>TRBJ2-6|TRBV4-3
CASSQVVLGIASGANVLTF
>TRBJ2-5|TRBV10-3
CAIREGQYQETQYF
>TRBJ2-1|TRBV20-1
CSATRGLTGNEQFF
>TRBJ2-3|TRBV9
CASSGDAGLLRGTQYF
>TRBJ2-7|TRBV20-1
CSARETSGRRWYF
>TRBJ2-3|TRBV15
CATGKDRSTDTQYF
>TRBJ1-2|TRBV5-5
CASSLAPDRGRLYGYTF
>TRBJ2-6|TRBV6-2/TRBV6-3
CASSYPSGTSGANVLTF
>TRBJ1-4|TRBV19
CASSNTRTGENEKLFF
>TRBJ2-2|TRBV4-2
CASSQELRGAGELFF
>TRBJ2-1|TRBV18
CASSPDRKQFF
>TRBJ2-7|TRBV12-3/TRBV12-4
CASSYRNFYEQYF
>TRBJ2-1|TRBV12-2
CASRAMRGLSGSYNEQFF
>TRBJ2-5|TRBV25-1
CASSALAGGQETQYF
>TRBJ1-5|TRBV12-3/TRBV12-4
CASSLDPGSNQPQHF
>TRBJ2-7|TRBV30
CAWRDRGRRGEQYF
>TRBJ1-5|TRBV6-4
CASSDRWTGSEFGQPQHF
>TRBJ2-2|TRBV30
CAWSGKGAANTGELFF
>TRBJ2-1|TRBV6-2/TRBV6-3
CASRPAAYNEQFF
>TRBJ1-4|TRBV12-3/TRBV12-4
CASSLGVELFF
>TRBJ1-6|TRBV6-1
CASSERPGASSYNSPLHF
>TRBJ2-5|TRBV11-2
CASSLGAGSFIETQYF
>TRBJ1-1|TRBV5-6
CASSLARGRSTEAFF
>TRBJ2-5|TRBV20-1
CSARPPGLVLRGETQYF
>TRBJ2-7|TRBV12-3/TRBV12-4
CASSLGLGSSSYEQYF
>TRBJ2-1|TRBV6-2/TRBV6-3
CASSSRVNEQFF
>TRBJ2-1|TRBV11-2
CASSQVSGVGNEQFF
>TRBJ1-2|TRBV19
CASSSRRDSFNYGYTF
>TRBJ1-1|TRBV12-3/TRBV12-4
CASSPQGTEAFF
>TRBJ2-1|TRBV12-3/TRBV12-4
CASRRGLYDEQFF
>TRBJ1-2|TRBV19
CASSIDPGSYGYTF
>TRBJ2-6|TRBV10-3
CAISEKIGSSGANVLTF
>TRBJ1-2|TRBV6-1
CASSPDRGYYGYTF
>TRBJ2-3|TRBV10-3
CAIGGSPDTQYF
>TRBJ2-5|TRBV12-3/TRBV12-4
CASSLSGRVETQYF
>TRBJ2-5|TRBV10-3
CAIGFQETQYF
>TRBJ1-6|TRBV20-1
CSASRGGSNSPLHF
>TRBJ2-3|TRBV29-1
CSVRTSGLGDTQYF
>TRBJ2-3|TRBV5-1
CASSLEPGTDTQYF
>TRBJ1-2|TRBV4-3
CASSQDLGQGAIYGYTF
>TRBJ2-1|TRBV24-1
CATSGGINNEQFF
>TRBJ1-5|TRBV4-2
CASSQGDSNQPQHF
>TRBJ2-3|TRBV4-3
CASSDFRTGTDTQYF
>TRBJ2-3|TRBV5-1
CASSLRAGGSTDTQYF
>TRBJ1-2|TRBV6-5
CASSYSIPLFYGYTF